The source of this T cell receptor beta chain is a study of sequential checkpoint blockade in melanoma. Study overall: Arm A got nivolumab then ipilimumab; arm B the reverse, 1:1.

The repertoire was sequenced with immunoSEQ multiplex PCR; TCRdb's copy has only in-frame clones and lacks some. The repertoire holds 6,800 or so clones, with roughly 74% as singletons. The germline V gene has CDR1 SGHVS and CDR2 FNYEAQ. This CDR3 region has 15 residues. Trimming cost V 2 bases and J 3 bases; bases outside gene matches: 5. Described treatment: randomized to nivolumab then ipilimumab (arm A) or the reverse (arm B). None of the patients previously received DNA-damaging chemotherapy. From thawed PBMCs, live CD3+CD8+ cells negative for CD19 and CD56 were sorted. The sample consisted of CD8+ T cells sorted from blood (inferred from file names), taken from a patient given nivolumab and ipilimumab in sequence. The J gene is TRBJ2-3, the V gene TRBV7-6; TRBD2 matches at 7 bases. This receptor was taken from a human donor with melanoma. The CDR3 reads CASSLMGGGTDTQYF. CDR3 coding DNA: TGTGCCAGCAGCTTAATGGGGGGAGGGACAGATACGCAGTATTTT.